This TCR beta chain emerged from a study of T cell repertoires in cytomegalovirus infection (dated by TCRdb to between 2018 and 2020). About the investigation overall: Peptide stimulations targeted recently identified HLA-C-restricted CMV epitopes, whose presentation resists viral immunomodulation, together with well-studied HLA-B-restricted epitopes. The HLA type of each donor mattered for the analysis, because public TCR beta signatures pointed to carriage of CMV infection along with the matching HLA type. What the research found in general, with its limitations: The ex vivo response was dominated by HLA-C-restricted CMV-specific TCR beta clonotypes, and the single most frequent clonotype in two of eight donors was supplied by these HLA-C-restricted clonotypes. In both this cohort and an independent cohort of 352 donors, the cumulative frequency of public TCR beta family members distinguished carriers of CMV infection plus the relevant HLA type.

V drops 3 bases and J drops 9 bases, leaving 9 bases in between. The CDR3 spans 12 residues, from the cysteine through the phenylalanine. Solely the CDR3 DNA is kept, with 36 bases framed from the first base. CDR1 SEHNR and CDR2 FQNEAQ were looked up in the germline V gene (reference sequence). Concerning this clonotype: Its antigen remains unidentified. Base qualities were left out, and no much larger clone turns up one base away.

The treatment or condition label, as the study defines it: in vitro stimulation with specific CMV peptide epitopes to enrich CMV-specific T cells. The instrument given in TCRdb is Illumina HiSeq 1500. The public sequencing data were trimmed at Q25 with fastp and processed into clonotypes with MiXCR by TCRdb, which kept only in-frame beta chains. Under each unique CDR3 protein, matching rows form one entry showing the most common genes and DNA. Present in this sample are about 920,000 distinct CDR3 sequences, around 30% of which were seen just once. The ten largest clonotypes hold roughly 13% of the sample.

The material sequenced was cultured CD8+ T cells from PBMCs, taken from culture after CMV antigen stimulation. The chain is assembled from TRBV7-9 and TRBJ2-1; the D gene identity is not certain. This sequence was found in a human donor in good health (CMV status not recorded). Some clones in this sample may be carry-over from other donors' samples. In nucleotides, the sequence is TGTGCCAGCAGCTTTAGGGTGGCTGAGCAGTTCTTC. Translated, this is CASSFRVAEQFF.